In its sample, the clone carrying this T cell receptor beta chain was seen many times. The antigen remains undetermined. These data come from a study of T cells after posttransplantation cyclophosphamide. Study-level points and caveats: Skin or GI-infiltrating T cells shared few TRB sequences with blood.

Germline V gene data show CDR1 as LNHDA and CDR2 as SQIVND (reference sequence). This CDR3 has 15 residues. V lost 0 bases to trimming and J lost 4 bases, with 12 bases between them. TCRdb's table, derived via immunoSEQ multiplex PCR, lists solely in-frame clones and lacks some. The data show a few thousand clones, with none appearing a single time. Cyclophosphamide on days +3 and +4 followed busulfan-fludarabine conditioning and a marrow graft. This sequence was found in a female patient over 55 who received an allogeneic stem cell transplant from an unrelated donor, was CMV-positive, and had acute GVHD only. Some of these T cells may belong to the graft donor. The J gene is TRBJ1-2, the V gene TRBV19; tentatively, D is TRBD1 (5 bases). The material was PBMCs, obtained 30 days after allogeneic stem cell transplant with posttransplant cyclophosphamide. CDR3 in amino acids: CASSIDRAGFYGYTF. The CDR3 coding sequence is TGTGCCAGTAGTATAGATCGGGCAGGGTTCTATGGCTACACCTTC.